A selection of T cell receptor beta chains follows, all from one sample in a study of CD4 T cells in relation to SARS-CoV-2 and coronaviruses. TCRdb's table, derived via immunoSEQ multiplex PCR, lists solely in-frame clones and lacks some. Of around 20,000 clones in the sample, about 78% were seen once. Antigens for these TCRs are unknown. Sequenced material: CD4+ T cells from PBMCs, cultured in vitro. These receptors were obtained from a human donor in good health. Each CDR3 is given with its conserved first and last residue. Fields, in order: clone size, J gene, D gene, V gene, CDR3 protein, CDR3 DNA. The D gene is left open where the match is weak. The size field is filled for only some rows; it gives once, few, many or a size class.

size: NA; J: TRBJ2-5; D: NA; V: TRBV3-1/TRBV3-2; CDR3: CASSQVGRHQETQYF; DNA: TGTGCCAGCAGCCAAGTAGGACGGCACCAAGAGACCCAGTACTTC
size: NA; J: TRBJ2-3; D: NA; V: TRBV7-2; CDR3: CASRGRGSTDTQYF; DNA: TGTGCCAGCAGGGGAAGGGGGAGCACAGATACGCAGTATTTT
size: few; J: TRBJ2-3; D: TRBD1; V: TRBV28; CDR3: CASSYDTGASTDTQYF; DNA: TGTGCCAGCAGTTACGACACAGGGGCTAGCACAGATACGCAGTATTTT
size: NA; J: TRBJ2-5; D: TRBD1; V: TRBV18; CDR3: CASSPTGDGTQYF; DNA: TGTGCCAGCTCACCGACAGGGGACGGGACCCAGTACTTC
size: NA; J: TRBJ2-7; D: NA; V: TRBV7-9; CDR3: CASSLGAGVLHEQYF; DNA: TGTGCCAGCAGTCTAGGGGCAGGGGTTCTCCACGAGCAGTACTTC
size: NA; J: TRBJ1-4; D: NA; V: TRBV19; CDR3: CASSRVAEGEKLFF; DNA: TGTGCCAGTAGTCGGGTGGCCGAGGGCGAAAAACTGTTTTTT
size: NA; J: TRBJ2-7; D: TRBD2; V: TRBV6-2/TRBV6-3; CDR3: CASSEGLAGSYEQYF; DNA: TGTGCCAGCAGTGAGGGACTAGCGGGTAGCTACGAGCAGTACTTC
size: NA; J: TRBJ1-4; D: NA; V: TRBV5-6; CDR3: CASSQSLGTGVEKLFF; DNA: TGTGCCAGCAGCCAGAGCCTTGGGACCGGAGTCGAAAAACTGTTTTTT
size: NA; J: TRBJ2-1; D: NA; V: TRBV12-3/TRBV12-4; CDR3: CASSWRRYNEQFF; DNA: TGTGCCAGCAGTTGGAGGCGGTACAATGAGCAGTTCTTC
size: NA; J: TRBJ1-5; D: NA; V: TRBV7-2; CDR3: CASSNLRGSAQPQHF; DNA: TGTGCCAGCAGCAATTTGAGGGGGTCTGCTCAGCCCCAGCATTTT
size: few; J: TRBJ1-1; D: NA; V: TRBV5-4; CDR3: CASSFKGQTNTEAFF; DNA: TGTGCCAGCAGCTTCAAAGGACAGACTAACACTGAAGCTTTCTTT
size: NA; J: TRBJ2-5; D: NA; V: TRBV30; CDR3: CAWSVMETQYF; DNA: TGTGCCTGGAGTGTAATGGAGACCCAGTACTTC
size: once; J: TRBJ1-5; D: NA; V: TRBV27; CDR3: CASKDGNNQPQHF; DNA: TGTGCCAGCAAGGACGGAAACAATCAGCCCCAGCATTTT
size: NA; J: TRBJ1-1; D: NA; V: TRBV3-1/TRBV3-2; CDR3: CASSQKGRGTEAFF; DNA: TGTGCCAGCAGCCAAAAAGGGCGGGGAACTGAAGCTTTCTTT
size: NA; J: TRBJ2-5; D: TRBD2; V: TRBV13; CDR3: CASSRSGNRQETQYF; DNA: TGTGCCAGCAGCCGTAGCGGGAACCGCCAGGAGACCCAGTACTTC
size: NA; J: TRBJ2-3; D: NA; V: TRBV5-4; CDR3: CASSLSGTDTQYF; DNA: TGTGCCAGCAGCTTGTCGGGCACAGATACGCAGTATTTT